The 2 T cell receptor beta chains reported below all come from one sample, sequenced in a study of shared clonotypes between healthy human individuals. Profiled with immunoSEQ multiplex PCR; TCRdb holds only in-frame clones, not every one. The sample lists over 1.5 million clones; approximately 98% were seen once. Sequencing was performed on naive CD4+ T cells sorted from blood. Subset in this sample: CD45RA+ positively selected. Every receptor here comes from a man in his thirties or forties in good health.

V is TRBV11-2 and J is TRBJ2-7; 8 nucleotides agree with TRBD1. This CDR3 comprises 14 residues. The trim removed 0 bases at V and 5 bases at J, leaving 3 bases unmatched. Germline CDR1 SGHAT, CDR2 FQNNGV. CDR3 DNA sequence: TGTGCCAGCAGCTTAGACAGGGGGCTAAACGAGCAGTACTTC. This codes for CASSLDRGLNEQYF.

As to this clone: Other DNA sequences within the sample encode an identical CDR3. The gene calls are TRBV20-1 and TRBJ2-3; tentatively, D is TRBD2 (5 bases). Trimming cost V 6 bases and J 3 bases, with 7 bases left between them. The CDR3 has 11 residues. Germline CDR1 reads DFQATT; CDR2 reads SNEGSKA (reference sequence). The CDR3 sequence: CSAGGTDTQYF. The CDR3, as DNA: TGCAGTGCCGGAGGTACAGATACGCAGTATTTT.